Each of the 14 T cell receptor beta chains below was sequenced from the same sample in a study of blood T cells in healthy people across ages. A second about 6 to 12 cycle PCR used barcoded and J-beta primers. TCRdb itself ran the 5' RACE reads through MiXCR, one entry per CDR3 protein. The repertoire holds about 1.6 million distinct CDR3 sequences, with 34% as singletons. Specimen: blood. These receptor sequences come from a woman in her thirties in good health.

This clonotype was counted only a few times. Being one base from a much bigger clone, this may be a read error. The chain combines TRBV6-1 with TRBJ2-7; tentative D call: TRBD2 (6 bases). Germline CDR1 and CDR2: MNHNS and SASEGT. The V end lost 2 bases, the J end lost 3 bases, and 8 bases lay between the germline ends. This CDR3 spans 13 amino acids. In DNA, the CDR3 is TGTGCCAGCAGTGAAAGGGGACTCTACGAGCAGTACTTC. This codes for CASSERGLYEQYF.

This clonotype was recorded a few times. Since a much larger clone is just one base distant, this may be a read error. This chain joins TRBV5-1 and TRBJ2-7; D gene uncertain. The CDR3 has 12 residues. CDR1 is SGHRS and CDR2 is YFSETQ in the germline V gene. CDR3 nucleotide sequence: TGCGCCGGCAGCTTGGATGGGAACGAGCAGTACTTC. Its protein product is CAGSLDGNEQYF.

The V and J genes are TRBV14 and TRBJ2-1, with D unresolved. The CDR3 runs to 15 residues. Germline V lookup: CDR1 SGHDN, CDR2 FVKESK. Trimming pared 1 base from V and 3 bases from J, leaving 10 bases between. This CDR3 reads CASSQVRVLYNEQFF. In nucleotides, the CDR3 is TGTGCCAGCAGCCAAGTTAGGGTCCTCTACAATGAGCAGTTCTTC.

This chain connects TRBV18 to TRBJ2-1; 14 nucleotides match TRBD2. Trimming took 3 bases from V and 10 from J; bases not matched to a gene: 2. Germline V gene sequence: CDR1 KGHSH, CDR2 LQKENI. The CDR3 length is 14 residues. The CDR3 sequence is CASSPGLAGEEQFF. The CDR3 DNA sequence: TGTGCCAGCTCACCGGGACTAGCGGGAGAAGAGCAGTTCTTC.

This clonotype was seen a handful of times. This chain links TRBV13 with TRBJ2-1, with D maybe TRBD2 (6 bases). V lost 4 bases to trimming and J lost 0 bases, with 10 bases between them. Germline V gene data show CDR1 as PRHDT and CDR2 as FYEKMQ (reference sequence). The CDR3 is 15 amino acids. The CDR3 sequence is CASSSSSDSYNEQFF. The DNA of the CDR3 is TGTGCCAGCAGCTCCTCTAGCGACTCCTACAATGAGCAGTTCTTC.

Concerning this clonotype itself: The junction differs from germline at one of its ends, possibly a read error. The chain links TRBV9 to TRBJ2-3; TRBD2 agrees at 10 bases. CDR3 size: 14 residues. Germline V lookup: CDR1 SGDLS, CDR2 YYNGEE. The DNA for the CDR3 is TGTGTCAGCAGCGCTAGCGGGGGAACAGATACGCAGTATTTT. Residues: CVSSASGGTDTQYF.

The rearrangement links TRBV15 to TRBJ2-7, with TRBD1 matching over 9 bases. CDR1 and CDR2 (germline): LNHNV, YYDKDF (reference sequence). V lost 5 bases to trimming and J lost 2 bases; unmatched junction nucleotides: 7. This CDR3 has 15 residues. The CDR3 DNA sequence: TGTGCCACCAGCGGCTACAGGGGGCCCCCCTACGAGCAGTACTTC. This encodes CATSGYRGPPYEQYF.

This clonotype was observed a single time. The chain carries TRBV11-2 and TRBJ2-1; no firm D call. The CDR3 contains 13 residues. The V and J ends lost 5 bases and 10 bases respectively, with 15 bases between them. Germline CDR1 and CDR2: SGHAT and FQNNGV. DNA for the CDR3: TGTGCCAGCAGCACCTACCAGAGTAGCGAGCAGTTCTTC. It encodes CASSTYQSSEQFF.

The chain combines TRBV29-1 with TRBJ2-5; 9 bases match TRBD1. The tail of the sequence fits TRBJ2-7 better, so the J call may be wrong. CDR3 size: 13 residues. Looked up from germline, CDR1 is SQVTM and CDR2 is ANQGSEA. The CDR3 region has the DNA TGCAGCACCCAACAGGGGGCGAGGGGCGAGCAGTACTTC. This encodes CSTQQGARGEQYF.

The chain carries TRBV4-1 and TRBJ1-1; D might be TRBD1 (6 bases). The CDR3 contains 16 residues. Trimming left V 2 bases short and J 4 bases short, with 17 bases between. Germline CDR1 MGHRA, CDR2 YSYEKL. CDR3 sequence: CASSQPWREGGTEAFF. CDR3 sequence (DNA): TGCGCCAGCAGCCAACCTTGGAGAGAAGGGGGCACTGAAGCTTTCTTT.

This chain joins TRBV29-1 and TRBJ2-5; TRBD2 matches 10 bases. V gave up 2 bases and J gave up 6 bases; unmatched junction bases: 9. Germline lookup yields CDR1 SQVTM and CDR2 ANQGSEA. This CDR3 is built from 15 residues. The CDR3 loop is CSVEPPVAGGKTQYF. The CDR3, as DNA: TGCAGCGTTGAACCACCGGTAGCGGGGGGTAAGACCCAGTACTTC.

The V call is TRBV11-2, the J call TRBJ2-1; maybe TRBD1 (5 bases). Germline CDR1 and CDR2: SGHAT and FQNNGV. V was trimmed by 4 bases and J by 3 bases, leaving 13 bases between them. This CDR3 is built from 15 residues. This CDR3 reads CASSSRSGNYNEQFF. CDR3 coding DNA: TGTGCCAGCAGCTCAAGGTCAGGGAACTACAATGAGCAGTTCTTC. The entire variable domain, with the rest obtained from reference TRBV11-2 and TRBJ2-1, is as follows: EAGVAQSPRYKIIEKRQSVAFWCNPISGHATLYWYQQILGQGPKLLIQFQNNGVVDDSQLPKDRFSAERLKGVDSTLKIQPAKLEDSAVYLCASSSRSGNYNEQFFGPGTRLTVL.

The chain is built from TRBV5-1 and TRBJ2-1; 9 bases are a match to TRBD1. CDR1 is SGHRS and CDR2 is YFSETQ in the germline V gene. After removal of 7 bases from V and 6 bases from J, the junction contained 11 bases not matched to a gene. This CDR3 contains 15 residues. The DNA of the CDR3 is TGCGCCAGCGGCCGAATGATGACAGGGGGCAATGAGCAGTTCTTC. Protein: CASGRMMTGGNEQFF.

This chain connects TRBV3-1 to TRBJ1-4; D may be TRBD1 (5 bases). From germline, CDR1 is LGHDT and CDR2 YNNKEL (reference sequence). Trimming took off 0 bases at V and 10 bases at J, with 18 bases between the two ends. The CDR3 has 16 amino acids. CDR3 bases: TGTGCCAGCAGCCAAGACCGGGACCTCCTTAAACCAAAACTGTTTTTT. Translated, it gives CASSQDRDLLKPKLFF.